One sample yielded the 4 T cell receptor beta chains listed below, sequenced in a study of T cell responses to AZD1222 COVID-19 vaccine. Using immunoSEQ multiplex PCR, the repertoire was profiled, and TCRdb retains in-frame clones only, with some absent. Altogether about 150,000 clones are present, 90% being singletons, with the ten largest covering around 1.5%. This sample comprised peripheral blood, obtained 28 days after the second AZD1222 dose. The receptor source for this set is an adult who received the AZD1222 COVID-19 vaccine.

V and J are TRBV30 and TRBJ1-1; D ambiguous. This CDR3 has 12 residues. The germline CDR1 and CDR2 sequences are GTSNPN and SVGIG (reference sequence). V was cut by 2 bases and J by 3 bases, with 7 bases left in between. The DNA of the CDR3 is TGTGCCTGGAGTCTGGGATACACTGAAGCTTTCTTT. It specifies CAWSLGYTEAFF.

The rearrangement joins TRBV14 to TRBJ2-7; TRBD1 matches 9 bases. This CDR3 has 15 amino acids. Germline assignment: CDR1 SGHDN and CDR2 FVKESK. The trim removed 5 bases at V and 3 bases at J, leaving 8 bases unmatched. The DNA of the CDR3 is TGTGCCAGCAGCACCCGACAGGGGGGGGACTACGAGCAGTACTTC. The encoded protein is CASSTRQGGDYEQYF.

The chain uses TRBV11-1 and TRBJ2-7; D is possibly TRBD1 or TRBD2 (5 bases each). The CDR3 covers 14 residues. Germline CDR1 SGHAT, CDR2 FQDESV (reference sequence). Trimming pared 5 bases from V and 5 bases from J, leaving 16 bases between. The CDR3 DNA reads TGTGCCAGCAGCCGGAAGGGGACGGGCCACGAGCAGTACTTC. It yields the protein CASSRKGTGHEQYF. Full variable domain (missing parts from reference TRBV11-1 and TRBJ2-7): EAEVAQSPRYKITEKSQAVAFWCDPISGHATLYWYRQILGQGPELLVQFQDESVVDDSQLPKDRFSAERLKGVDSTLKIQPAELGDSAMYLCASSRKGTGHEQYFGPGTRLTVT.

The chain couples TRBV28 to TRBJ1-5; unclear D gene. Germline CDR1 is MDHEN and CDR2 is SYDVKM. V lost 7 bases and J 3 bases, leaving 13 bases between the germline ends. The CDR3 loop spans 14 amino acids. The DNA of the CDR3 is TGTGCCAGCATTACCGGGCCCTACAATCAGCCCCAGCATTTT. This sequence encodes CASITGPYNQPQHF.